One T cell receptor (beta chain) is described in this entry. Libraries were prepared by immunoSEQ multiplex PCR; TCRdb keeps only in-frame clonotypes and omits some of them. The sample has roughly 2 million clones, roughly 94% seen once. This entry is derived from a study of shared clonotypes between healthy human individuals. It was CD45RO-negative cells, positively selected for CCR7, that made up naive CD8 cells, with terminally differentiated effector memory CD45RA+ cells excluded. Germline V CDR1 and CDR2: SGHNT, YYREEE (reference sequence). The CDR3 is 16 amino acids. V lost 3 bases and J lost 1; bases outside the gene matches: 5.

The sample was naive CD8+ T cells sorted from blood. The TCR was taken from a man in his late teens or twenties in good health. J is TRBJ2-5 and V is TRBV5-4, with 11 bases matching TRBD2. CDR3 sequence (DNA): TGTGCCAGCAGCTGGGGGACTAGCGGAACCCAAGAGACCCAGTACTTC. Residues: CASSWGTSGTQETQYF.